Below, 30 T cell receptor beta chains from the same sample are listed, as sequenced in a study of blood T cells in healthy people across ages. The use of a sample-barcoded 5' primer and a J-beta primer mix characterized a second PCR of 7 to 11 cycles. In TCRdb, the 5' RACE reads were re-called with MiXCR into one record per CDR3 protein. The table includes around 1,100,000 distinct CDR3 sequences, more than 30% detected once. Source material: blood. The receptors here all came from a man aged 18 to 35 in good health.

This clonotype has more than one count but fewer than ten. The CDR3 region is CASSRQGPSTDTQYF. The CDR3, as DNA: TGTGCCAGCAGCCGACAGGGGCCCAGCACAGATACGCAGTATTTT. The chain joins TRBV7-2 to TRBJ2-3; the match to TRBD1 covers 8 bases. Germline lookup yields CDR1 SGHTA and CDR2 FQGNSA. Trimming took 5 bases from V and 0 from J; bases not matched to a gene: 4. This CDR3 is 15 amino acids long. Looking up the rest from reference TRBV7-2 and TRBJ2-3 gives the full variable domain: GAGVSQSPSNKVTEKGKDVELRCDPISGHTALYWYRQSLGQGLEFLIYFQGNSAPDKSGLPSDRFSAERTGGSVSTLTIQRTQQEDSAVYLCASSRQGPSTDTQYFGPGTRLTVL.

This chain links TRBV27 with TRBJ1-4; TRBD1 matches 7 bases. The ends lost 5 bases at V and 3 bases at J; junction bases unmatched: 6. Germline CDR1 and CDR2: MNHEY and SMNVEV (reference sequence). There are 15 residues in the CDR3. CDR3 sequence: CASSNAGQPNEKLFF. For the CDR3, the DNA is TGTGCCAGCAGTAACGCGGGACAGCCTAATGAAAAACTGTTTTTT. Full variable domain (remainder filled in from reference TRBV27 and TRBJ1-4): EAQVTQNPRYLITVTGKKLTVTCSQNMNHEYMSWYRQDPGLGLRQIYYSMNVEVTDKGDVPEGYKVSRKEKRNFPLILESPSPNQTSLYFCASSNAGQPNEKLFFGSGTQLSVL.

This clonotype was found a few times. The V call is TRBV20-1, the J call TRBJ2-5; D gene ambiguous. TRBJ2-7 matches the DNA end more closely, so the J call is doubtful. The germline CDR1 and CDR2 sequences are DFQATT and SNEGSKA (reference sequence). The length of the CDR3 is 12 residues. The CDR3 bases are TGCAGTGCTACGTCAGTAATCTACGAGCAGTACTTC. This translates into CSATSVIYEQYF.

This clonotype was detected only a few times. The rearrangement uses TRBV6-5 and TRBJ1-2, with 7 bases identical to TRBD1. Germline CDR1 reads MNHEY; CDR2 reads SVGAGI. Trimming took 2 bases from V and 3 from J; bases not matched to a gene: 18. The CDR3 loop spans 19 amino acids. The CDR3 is CASSYGAGRWGTADYGYTF. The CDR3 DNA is TGTGCCAGCAGTTACGGTGCAGGGCGGTGGGGGACAGCAGACTATGGCTACACCTTC.

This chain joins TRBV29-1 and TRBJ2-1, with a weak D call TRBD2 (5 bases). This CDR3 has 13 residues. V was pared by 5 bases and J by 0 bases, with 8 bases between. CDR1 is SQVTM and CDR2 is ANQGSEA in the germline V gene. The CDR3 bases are TGCAGCGTTAGAGGGAGCTCCTACAATGAGCAGTTCTTC. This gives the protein CSVRGSSYNEQFF.

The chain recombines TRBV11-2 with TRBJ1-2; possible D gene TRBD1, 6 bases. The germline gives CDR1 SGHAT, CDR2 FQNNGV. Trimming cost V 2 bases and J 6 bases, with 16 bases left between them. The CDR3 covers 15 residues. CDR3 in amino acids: CASSLSRGGADGYTF. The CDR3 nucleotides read TGTGCCAGCAGCTTATCCCGGGGGGGGGCGGATGGCTACACCTTC.

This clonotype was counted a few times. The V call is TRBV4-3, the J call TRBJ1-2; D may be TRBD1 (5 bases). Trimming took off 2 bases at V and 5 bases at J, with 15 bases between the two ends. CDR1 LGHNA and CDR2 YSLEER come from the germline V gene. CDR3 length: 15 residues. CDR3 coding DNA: TGCGCCAGCAGCCAAAGGGACGGGAGACTTTATGGCTACACCTTC. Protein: CASSQRDGRLYGYTF.

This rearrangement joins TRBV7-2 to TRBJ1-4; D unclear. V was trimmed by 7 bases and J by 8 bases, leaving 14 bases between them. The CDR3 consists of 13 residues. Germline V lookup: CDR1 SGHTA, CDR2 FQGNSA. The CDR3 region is CASTSGDGEKLFF. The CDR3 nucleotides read TGTGCCAGCACGAGCGGCGACGGGGAAAAACTGTTTTTT.

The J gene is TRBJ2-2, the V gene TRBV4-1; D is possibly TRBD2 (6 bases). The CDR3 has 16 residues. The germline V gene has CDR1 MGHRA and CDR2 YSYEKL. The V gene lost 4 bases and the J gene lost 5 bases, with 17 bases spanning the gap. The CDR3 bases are TGCGCCAGCAGCCCCCAAAGGACGGGGGTAACCGGGGAGCTGTTTTTT. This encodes CASSPQRTGVTGELFF.

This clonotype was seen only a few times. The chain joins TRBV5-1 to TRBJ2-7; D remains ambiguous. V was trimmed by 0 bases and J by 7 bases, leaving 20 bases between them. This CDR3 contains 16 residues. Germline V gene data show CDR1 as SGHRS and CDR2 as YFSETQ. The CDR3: CASSLAVAGSYNEQYF. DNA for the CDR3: TGCGCCAGCAGCTTGGCCGTCGCTGGCTCCTACAATGAGCAGTACTTC.

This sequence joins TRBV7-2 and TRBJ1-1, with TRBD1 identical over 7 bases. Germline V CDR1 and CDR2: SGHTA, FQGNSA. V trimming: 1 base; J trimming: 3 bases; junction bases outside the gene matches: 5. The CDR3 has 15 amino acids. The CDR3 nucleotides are TGTGCCAGCAGCTTAGTTGGACAGGAATACACTGAAGCTTTCTTT. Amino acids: CASSLVGQEYTEAFF.

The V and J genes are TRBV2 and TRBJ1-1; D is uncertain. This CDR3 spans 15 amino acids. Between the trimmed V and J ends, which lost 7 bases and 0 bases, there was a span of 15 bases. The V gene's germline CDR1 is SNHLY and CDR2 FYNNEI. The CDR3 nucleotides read TGTGCCAGCACCCTAGGAGCGGGCGTGAACACTGAAGCTTTCTTT. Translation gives CASTLGAGVNTEAFF. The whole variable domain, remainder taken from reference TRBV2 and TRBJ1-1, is EPEVTQTPSHQVTQMGQEVILRCVPISNHLYFYWYRQILGQKVEFLVSFYNNEISEKSEIFDDQFSVERPDGSNFTLKIRSTKLEDSAMYFCASTLGAGVNTEAFFGQGTRLTVV.

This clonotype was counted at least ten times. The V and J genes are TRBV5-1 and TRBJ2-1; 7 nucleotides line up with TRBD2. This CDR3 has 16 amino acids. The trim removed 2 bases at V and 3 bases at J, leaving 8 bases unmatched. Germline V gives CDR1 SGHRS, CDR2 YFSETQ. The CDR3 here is CASSFWAGDNYNEQFF. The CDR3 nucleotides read TGCGCCAGCAGCTTTTGGGCGGGGGATAACTACAATGAGCAGTTCTTC.

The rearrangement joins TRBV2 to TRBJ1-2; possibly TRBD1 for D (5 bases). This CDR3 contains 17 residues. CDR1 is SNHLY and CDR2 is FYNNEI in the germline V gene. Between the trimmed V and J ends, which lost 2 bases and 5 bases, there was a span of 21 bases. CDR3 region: CASSERQGGLNVYGYTF. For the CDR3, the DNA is TGTGCCAGCAGTGAACGCCAGGGAGGATTGAATGTTTATGGCTACACCTTC.

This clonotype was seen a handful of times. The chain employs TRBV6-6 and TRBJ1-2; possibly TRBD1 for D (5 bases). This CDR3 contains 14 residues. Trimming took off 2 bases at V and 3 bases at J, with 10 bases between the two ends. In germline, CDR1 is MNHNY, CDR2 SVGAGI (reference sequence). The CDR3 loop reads CASSYPGLYYGYTF. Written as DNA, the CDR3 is TGTGCCAGCAGTTACCCAGGGCTTTACTATGGCTACACCTTC.

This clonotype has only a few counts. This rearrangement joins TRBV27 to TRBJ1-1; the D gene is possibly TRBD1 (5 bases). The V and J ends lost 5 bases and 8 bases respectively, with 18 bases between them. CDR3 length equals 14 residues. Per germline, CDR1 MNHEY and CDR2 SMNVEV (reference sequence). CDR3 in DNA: TGTGCCAGCAGTCGCCCGGGACCGGCCCGCGAAGCTTTCTTT. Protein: CASSRPGPAREAFF.

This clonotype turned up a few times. CDR3 residues: CASSYGTAATDTQYF. The CDR3 DNA follows: TGTGCCAGCAGCTACGGGACAGCAGCCACAGATACGCAGTATTTT. This rearrangement joins TRBV7-2 to TRBJ2-3; TRBD1 aligns across 7 bases. This CDR3 has 15 residues. The germline CDR1 and CDR2 sequences are SGHTA and FQGNSA. The trim removed 4 bases at V and 2 bases at J, leaving 6 bases unmatched.

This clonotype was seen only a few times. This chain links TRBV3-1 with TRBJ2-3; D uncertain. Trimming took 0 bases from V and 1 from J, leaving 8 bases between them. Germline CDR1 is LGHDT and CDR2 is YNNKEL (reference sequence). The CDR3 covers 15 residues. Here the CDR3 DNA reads TGTGCCAGCAGCCAAGACCCCGCCGGCACAGATACGCAGTATTTT. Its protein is CASSQDPAGTDTQYF.

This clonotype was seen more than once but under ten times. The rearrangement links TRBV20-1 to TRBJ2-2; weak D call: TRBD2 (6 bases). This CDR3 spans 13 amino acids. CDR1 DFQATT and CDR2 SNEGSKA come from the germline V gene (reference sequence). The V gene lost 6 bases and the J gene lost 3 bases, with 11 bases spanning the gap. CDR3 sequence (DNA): TGCAGTGCCCCGGGACTCGACACCGGGGAGCTGTTTTTT. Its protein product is CSAPGLDTGELFF.

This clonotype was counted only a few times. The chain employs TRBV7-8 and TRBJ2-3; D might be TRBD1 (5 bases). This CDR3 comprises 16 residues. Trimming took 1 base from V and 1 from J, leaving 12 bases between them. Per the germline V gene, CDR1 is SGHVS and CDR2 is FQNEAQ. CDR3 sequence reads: CASSLGTGTGTDTQYF. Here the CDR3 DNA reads TGTGCCAGCAGCTTAGGCACAGGCACGGGCACAGATACGCAGTATTTT.

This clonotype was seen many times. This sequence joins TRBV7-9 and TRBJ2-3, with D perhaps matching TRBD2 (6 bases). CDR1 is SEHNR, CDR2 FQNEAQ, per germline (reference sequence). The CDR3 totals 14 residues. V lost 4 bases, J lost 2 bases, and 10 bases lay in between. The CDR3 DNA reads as TGTGCCAGCAGCTCGTCGGGAGTCACAGATACGCAGTATTTT. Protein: CASSSSGVTDTQYF.

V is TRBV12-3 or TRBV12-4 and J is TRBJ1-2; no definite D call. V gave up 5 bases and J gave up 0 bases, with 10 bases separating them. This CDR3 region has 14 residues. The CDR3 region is CASSAPRTNYGYTF. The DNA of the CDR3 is TGTGCCAGCAGTGCCCCCAGGACTAACTATGGCTACACCTTC.

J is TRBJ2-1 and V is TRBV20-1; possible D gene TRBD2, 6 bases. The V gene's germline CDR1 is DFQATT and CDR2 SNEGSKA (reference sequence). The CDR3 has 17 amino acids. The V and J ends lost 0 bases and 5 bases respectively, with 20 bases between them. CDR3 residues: CSARDDWRGRTDNEQFF. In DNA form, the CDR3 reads TGCAGTGCTAGAGATGATTGGCGGGGACGGACGGACAATGAGCAGTTCTTC.

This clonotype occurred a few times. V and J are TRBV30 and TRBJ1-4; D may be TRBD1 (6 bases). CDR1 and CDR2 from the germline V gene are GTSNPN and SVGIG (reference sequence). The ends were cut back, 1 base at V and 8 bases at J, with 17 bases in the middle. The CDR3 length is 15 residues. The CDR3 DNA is TGTGCCTGGAGTGCTTCGGGACAAGGGGTGGAAAAACTGTTTTTT. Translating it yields CAWSASGQGVEKLFF.

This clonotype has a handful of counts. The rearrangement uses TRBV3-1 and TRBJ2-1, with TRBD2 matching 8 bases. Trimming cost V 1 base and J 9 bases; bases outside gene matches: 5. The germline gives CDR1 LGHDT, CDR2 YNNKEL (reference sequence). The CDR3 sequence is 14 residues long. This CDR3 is CASSQGTSFTEQFF. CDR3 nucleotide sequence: TGTGCCAGCAGCCAAGGGACTAGCTTTACTGAGCAGTTCTTC.

CDR3 region: CASSADRVYKNIQYF. CDR3 coding DNA: TGTGCCAGCAGTGCGGACAGGGTGTACAAAAACATTCAGTACTTC. This sequence joins TRBV2 and TRBJ2-4; TRBD1 agrees at 8 bases. CDR3 length equals 15 residues. Germline V gene data show CDR1 as SNHLY and CDR2 as FYNNEI. Trimming cost V 4 bases and J 3 bases; bases outside gene matches: 5.

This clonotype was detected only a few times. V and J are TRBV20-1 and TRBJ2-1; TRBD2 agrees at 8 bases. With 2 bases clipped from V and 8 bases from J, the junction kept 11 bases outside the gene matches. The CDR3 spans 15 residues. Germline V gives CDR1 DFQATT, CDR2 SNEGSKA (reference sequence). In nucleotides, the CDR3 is TGCAGTGCTAGAATCCCCGGGGGGGCCCAGCATGAGCAGTTCTTC. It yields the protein CSARIPGGAQHEQFF.

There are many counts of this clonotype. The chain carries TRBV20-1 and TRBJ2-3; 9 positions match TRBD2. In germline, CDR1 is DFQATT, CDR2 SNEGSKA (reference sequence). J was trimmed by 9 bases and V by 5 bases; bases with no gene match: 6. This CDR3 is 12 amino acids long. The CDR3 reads CSAALTSGTQYF. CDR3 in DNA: TGCAGTGCTGCCCTGACTAGCGGCACGCAGTATTTT.

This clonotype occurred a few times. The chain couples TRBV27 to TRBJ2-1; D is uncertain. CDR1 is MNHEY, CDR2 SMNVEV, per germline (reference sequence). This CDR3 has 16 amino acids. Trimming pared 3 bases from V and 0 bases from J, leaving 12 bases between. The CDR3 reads CASSFGLYSSYNEQFF. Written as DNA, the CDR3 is TGTGCCAGCAGTTTCGGGCTTTACAGCTCCTACAATGAGCAGTTCTTC.

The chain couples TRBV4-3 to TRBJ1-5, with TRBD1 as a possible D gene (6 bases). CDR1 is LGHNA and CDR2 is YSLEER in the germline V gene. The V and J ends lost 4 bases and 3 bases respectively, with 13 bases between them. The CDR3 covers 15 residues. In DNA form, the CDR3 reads TGCGCCAGCAGCCCCCAGCAGGGGACCAATCAGCCCCAGCATTTT. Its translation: CASSPQQGTNQPQHF.